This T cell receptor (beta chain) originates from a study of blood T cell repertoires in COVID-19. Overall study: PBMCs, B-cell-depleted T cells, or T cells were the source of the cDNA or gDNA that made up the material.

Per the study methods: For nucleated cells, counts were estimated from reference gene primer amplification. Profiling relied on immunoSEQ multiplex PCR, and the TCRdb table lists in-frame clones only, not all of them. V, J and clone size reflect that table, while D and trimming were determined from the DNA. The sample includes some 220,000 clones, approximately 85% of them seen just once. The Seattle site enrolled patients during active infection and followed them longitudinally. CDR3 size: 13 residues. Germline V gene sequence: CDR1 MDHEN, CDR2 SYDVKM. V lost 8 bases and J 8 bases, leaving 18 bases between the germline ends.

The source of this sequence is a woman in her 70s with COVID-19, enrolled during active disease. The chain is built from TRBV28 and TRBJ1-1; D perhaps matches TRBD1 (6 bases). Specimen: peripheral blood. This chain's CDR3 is CASHLFGQPEAFF. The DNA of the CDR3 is TGTGCCAGCCACCTATTCGGACAGCCAGAAGCTTTCTTT.